What follows are 18 T cell receptor beta chains derived from one specimen sequenced in a study of blood T cell repertoires in COVID-19. Assay: immunoSEQ multiplex PCR; the TCRdb copy retains only in-frame clones and omits some. In the table there are about 150,000 clones, 80% to 90% of which are singletons. Sequenced: peripheral blood. Source of these receptors: a woman aged 55 to 70 with COVID-19, enrolled during active disease.

The chain has TRBV27 and TRBJ1-2; TRBD1 is a possible D gene (5 bases). With 5 bases removed from V and 3 bases from J, the gap between germline ends came to 16 bases. The CDR3 is 15 amino acids. In germline, CDR1 is MNHEY, CDR2 SMNVEV (reference sequence). CDR3 sequence reads: CASSLSRVGDYGYTF. The DNA for the CDR3 is TGTGCCAGCAGTCTCTCCCGGGTAGGGGACTATGGCTACACCTTC.

This chain connects TRBV6-5 to TRBJ1-2, with D uncertain. The CDR3 runs 12 residues. The ends were cut back, 6 bases at V and 0 bases at J, with 5 bases in the middle. Germline-derived CDR1 and CDR2 are MNHEY and SVGAGI. The CDR3, as DNA: TGTGCCAGCAGCACACCTAACTATGGCTACACCTTC. Translating gives CASSTPNYGYTF.

This chain connects TRBV7-9 to TRBJ2-7, with 8 bases matching TRBD2. CDR3 length equals 18 residues. The germline V gene encodes CDR1 SEHNR and CDR2 FQNEAQ (reference sequence). V dropped 1 base and J dropped 0; count of bases not matched to a gene: 11. CDR3 sequence: CASSLVLAVRTISYEQYF. CDR3 DNA sequence: TGTGCCAGCAGCTTAGTACTAGCGGTGAGGACGATCTCCTACGAGCAGTACTTC.

The chain employs TRBV19 and TRBJ1-5, with TRBD1 matching 9 bases. CDR3 length: 13 amino acids. Trimming removed 7 bases from V and 11 bases from J; junction bases left unmatched: 9. CDR1 and CDR2 (germline): LNHDA, SQIVND (reference sequence). The chain's CDR3 is CASKRQGESAQHF. CDR3 in DNA: TGTGCCAGTAAACGACAGGGGGAATCAGCCCAGCATTTT.

This chain connects TRBV12-3 or TRBV12-4 to TRBJ1-2; possibly TRBD1 for D (6 bases). V was clipped by 2 bases and J by 13 bases, with 17 bases between them. This CDR3 region has 13 residues. The CDR3 sequence: CASSLSEDRALTF. CDR3 nucleotides: TGTGCCAGCAGTTTATCCGAGGACAGAGCTCTCACCTTC.

The chain couples TRBV6-5 to TRBJ1-3, with D hard to call. The germline gives CDR1 MNHEY, CDR2 SVGAGI. V was clipped by 7 bases and J by 5 bases, with 12 bases between them. The CDR3 sequence is 13 residues long. The CDR3 protein is CASNSRARNTIYF. The CDR3 bases are TGTGCCAGCAACTCGAGGGCACGAAACACCATATATTTT.

This sequence joins TRBV4-1 and TRBJ2-4; TRBD1 might be the D (6 bases). Germline V lookup: CDR1 MGHRA, CDR2 YSYEKL. V was trimmed by 0 bases and J by 1 base, leaving 13 bases between them. The CDR3 extends over 17 amino acids. Here the CDR3 DNA reads TGCGCCAGCAGCCAAGATCAGGGGATGGCGGCCAAAAACATTCAGTACTTC. Amino acids: CASSQDQGMAAKNIQYF.

V usage is TRBV29-1 and J usage is TRBJ1-5; D unclear. This CDR3 region has 10 residues. Germline V gives CDR1 SQVTM, CDR2 ANQGSEA. The ends were cut back, 6 bases at V and 10 bases at J, with 10 bases in the middle. CDR3 DNA: TGCAGCGTCCTGCGTTTTCCCCAGCATTTT. The encoded protein is CSVLRFPQHF. Supplemented by reference TRBV29-1 and TRBJ1-5, the full variable domain reads SAVISQKPSRDICQRGTSLTIQCQVDSQVTMMFWYRQQPGQSLTLIATANQGSEATYESGFVIDKFPISRPNLTFSTLTVSNMSPEDSSIYLCSVLRFPQHFGDGTRLSIL.

The gene calls are TRBV5-6 and TRBJ1-2; D might be TRBD1 (5 bases). Trimming left V 0 bases short and J 4 bases short, with 13 bases between. This CDR3 contains 15 residues. Germline CDR1 SGHDT, CDR2 YYEEEE. CDR3 sequence (DNA): TGTGCCAGCAGCTTGGCCTCGGAAAGGGGCTATGGCTACACCTTC. Amino acids: CASSLASERGYGYTF.

The rearrangement uses TRBV18 and TRBJ2-1, with 7 nucleotides matching TRBD1. Germline V gene lookup returns CDR1 KGHSH and CDR2 LQKENI. With 8 bases clipped from V and 0 bases from J, the junction kept 4 bases outside the gene matches. The CDR3 spans 14 residues. This chain's CDR3 is CASTAGGSYNEQFF. Here the CDR3 DNA reads TGTGCCAGCACTGCAGGGGGCTCCTACAATGAGCAGTTCTTC.

V gene TRBV5-1 combines with J gene TRBJ1-2; D perhaps matches TRBD1 (5 bases). Trimming cost V 4 bases and J 0 bases, with 19 bases left between them. Germline V gives CDR1 SGHRS, CDR2 YFSETQ. This CDR3 region has 17 residues. The CDR3 sequence is CASSSSGGAGTNYGYTF. The CDR3 coding sequence is TGCGCCAGCAGCAGCTCGGGTGGGGCAGGGACTAACTATGGCTACACCTTC.

This clone was found once. The chain combines TRBV19 with TRBJ1-4, with TRBD1 matching over 8 bases. Germline V gene data show CDR1 as LNHDA and CDR2 as SQIVND (reference sequence). CDR3 length: 16 residues. V dropped 5 bases and J dropped 3; count of bases not matched to a gene: 8. CDR3 sequence reads: CASSGGQAAPNEKLFF. The CDR3 region has the DNA TGTGCCAGTAGTGGGGGACAGGCCGCACCTAATGAAAAACTGTTTTTT. Filled out from reference TRBV19 and TRBJ1-4, the complete variable domain reads DGGITQSPKYLFRKEGQNVTLSCEQNLNHDAMYWYRQDPGQGLRLIYYSQIVNDFQKGDIAEGYSVSREKKESFPLTVTSAQKNPTAFYLCASSGGQAAPNEKLFFGSGTQLSVL.

The V and J genes are TRBV19 and TRBJ2-5, with TRBD2 matching 13 bases. This CDR3 is built from 16 residues. Germline V gene data show CDR1 as LNHDA and CDR2 as SQIVND (reference sequence). The ends lost 10 bases at V and 4 bases at J; junction bases unmatched: 12. Here the CDR3 DNA reads TGTGCCACCGCGACCCAGACTAGCGGGAGGCCAGAGACCCAGTACTTC. Translating gives CATATQTSGRPETQYF.

J is TRBJ1-3 and V is TRBV7-9; the D is unclear. V lost 4 bases and J lost 3, with 13 bases in between. The CDR3 runs 15 residues. In germline, CDR1 is SEHNR, CDR2 FQNEAQ (reference sequence). The CDR3 sequence: CASSSGGSYGNTIYF. CDR3 sequence (DNA): TGTGCCAGCAGCTCCGGAGGTAGTTATGGAAACACCATATATTTT.

The CDR3 sequence: CASSPKTRTARTFF. The CDR3 DNA sequence: TGTGCCAGCAGTCCAAAAACTAGGACGGCGAGGACTTTCTTT. The chain links TRBV6-5 to TRBJ1-1; D is undetermined. Germline loops: CDR1 MNHEY, CDR2 SVGAGI. The CDR3 spans 14 residues. The V gene lost 5 bases and the J gene lost 12 bases, with 22 bases spanning the gap.

Only a few counts were recorded for this clone. The chain couples TRBV13 to TRBJ1-1, with D hard to call. Germline V lookup: CDR1 PRHDT, CDR2 FYEKMQ (reference sequence). The CDR3 is made up of 14 amino acids. The V and J ends lost 11 bases and 2 bases respectively, with 18 bases between them. CDR3 nucleotides: TGTGCCTCGGGATGGGTCCACAGAAACACTGAAGCTTTCTTT. It is translated as CASGWVHRNTEAFF.

This sequence joins TRBV7-3 and TRBJ2-5, with 10 nucleotides matching TRBD2. Trimming at V came to 5 bases and at J to 5 bases, leaving 17 bases not matched to a gene. In germline, CDR1 is SGHTA, CDR2 FQGTGA. This CDR3 region has 18 residues. The CDR3 sequence: CASSRGGYSGRSRETQYF. CDR3 in DNA: TGTGCCAGCAGCCGAGGGGGCTATAGCGGGAGGAGTCGTGAGACCCAGTACTTC.

The J gene is TRBJ2-7, the V gene TRBV29-1; D is unclear. The germline V gene encodes CDR1 SQVTM and CDR2 ANQGSEA. Trimming shortened V by 2 bases and J by 0 bases, and 11 bases separated the two germline ends. CDR3 length equals 14 residues. The CDR3 sequence: CSVEITAFSYEQYF. The CDR3, as DNA: TGCAGCGTTGAAATTACAGCTTTCTCCTACGAGCAGTACTTC.